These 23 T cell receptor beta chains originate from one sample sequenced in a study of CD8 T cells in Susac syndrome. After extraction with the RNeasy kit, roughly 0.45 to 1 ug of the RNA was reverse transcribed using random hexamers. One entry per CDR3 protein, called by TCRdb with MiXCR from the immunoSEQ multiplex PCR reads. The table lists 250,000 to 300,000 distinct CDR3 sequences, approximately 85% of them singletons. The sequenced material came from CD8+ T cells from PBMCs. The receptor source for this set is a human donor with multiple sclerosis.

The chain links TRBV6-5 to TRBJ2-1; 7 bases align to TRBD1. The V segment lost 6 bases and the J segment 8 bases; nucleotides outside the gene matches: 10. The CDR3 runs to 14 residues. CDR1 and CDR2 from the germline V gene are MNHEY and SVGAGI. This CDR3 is CASRFTGASHEQFF. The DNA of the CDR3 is TGTGCCAGCAGGTTTACAGGGGCCTCACATGAGCAGTTCTTC.

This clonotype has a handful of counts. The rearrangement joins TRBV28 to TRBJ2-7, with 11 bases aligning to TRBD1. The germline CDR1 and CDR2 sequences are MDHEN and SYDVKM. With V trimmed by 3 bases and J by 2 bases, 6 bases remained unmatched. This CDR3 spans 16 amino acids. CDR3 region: CASSFPWTGGAYEQYF. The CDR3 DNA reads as TGTGCCAGCAGTTTCCCCTGGACAGGGGGCGCCTACGAGCAGTACTTC. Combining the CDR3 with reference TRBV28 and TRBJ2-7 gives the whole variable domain DVKVTQSSRYLVKRTGEKVFLECVQDMDHENMFWYRQDPGLGLRLIYFSYDVKMKEKGDIPEGYSVSREKKERFSLILESASTNQTSMYLCASSFPWTGGAYEQYFGPGTRLTVT.

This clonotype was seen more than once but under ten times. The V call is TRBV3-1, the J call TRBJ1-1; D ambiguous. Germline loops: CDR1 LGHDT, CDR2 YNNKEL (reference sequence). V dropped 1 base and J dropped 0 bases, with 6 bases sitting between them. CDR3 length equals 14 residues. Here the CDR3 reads CASSQGVLNTEAFF. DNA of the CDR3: TGTGCCAGCAGCCAAGGGGTATTGAACACTGAAGCTTTCTTT.

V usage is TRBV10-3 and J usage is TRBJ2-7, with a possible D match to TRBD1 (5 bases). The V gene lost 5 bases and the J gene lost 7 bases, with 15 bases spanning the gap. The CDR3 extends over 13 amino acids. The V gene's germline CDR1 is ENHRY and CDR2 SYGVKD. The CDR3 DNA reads TGTGCCATCAGTACAGGAGATCAGAGGGAGCAGTACTTC. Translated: CAISTGDQREQYF.

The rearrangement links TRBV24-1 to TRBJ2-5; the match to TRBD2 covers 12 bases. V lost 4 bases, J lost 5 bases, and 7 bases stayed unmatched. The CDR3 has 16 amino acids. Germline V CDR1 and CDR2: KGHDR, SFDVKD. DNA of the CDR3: TGTGCCACCAGTGACCCCGGACTAGCGGGAATGGAGACCCAGTACTTC. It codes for CATSDPGLAGMETQYF.

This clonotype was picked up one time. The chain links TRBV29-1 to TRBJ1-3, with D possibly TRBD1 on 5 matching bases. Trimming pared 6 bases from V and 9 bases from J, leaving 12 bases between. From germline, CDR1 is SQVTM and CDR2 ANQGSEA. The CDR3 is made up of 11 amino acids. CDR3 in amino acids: CSVGIGGTIYF. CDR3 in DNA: TGCAGCGTGGGGATCGGGGGCACCATATATTTT.

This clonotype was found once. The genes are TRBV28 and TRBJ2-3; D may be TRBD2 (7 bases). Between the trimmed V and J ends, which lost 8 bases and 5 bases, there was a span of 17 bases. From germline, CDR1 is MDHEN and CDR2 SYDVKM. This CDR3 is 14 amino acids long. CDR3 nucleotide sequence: TGTGCCAGCCTAGAGGGGGGGGCTGAAGATACGCAGTATTTT. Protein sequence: CASLEGGAEDTQYF. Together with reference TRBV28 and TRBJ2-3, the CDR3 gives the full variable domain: DVKVTQSSRYLVKRTGEKVFLECVQDMDHENMFWYRQDPGLGLRLIYFSYDVKMKEKGDIPEGYSVSREKKERFSLILESASTNQTSMYLCASLEGGAEDTQYFGPGTRLTVL.

This CDR3 reads CASSYSSPIFGNTIYF. CDR3 DNA: TGTGCCAGCAGTTACTCTAGTCCGATATTCGGAAACACCATATATTTT. This rearrangement joins TRBV6-5 to TRBJ1-3, with no clear D. From germline, CDR1 is MNHEY and CDR2 SVGAGI. The germline V and J ends were trimmed by 0 bases and 4 bases, with 13 bases remaining between them. The CDR3 covers 16 residues.

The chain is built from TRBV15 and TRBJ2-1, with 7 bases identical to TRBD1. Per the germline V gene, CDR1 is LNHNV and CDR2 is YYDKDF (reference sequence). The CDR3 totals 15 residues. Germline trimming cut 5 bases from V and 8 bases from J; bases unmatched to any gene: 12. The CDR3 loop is CATSRLTGAAYEQFF. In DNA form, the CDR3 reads TGTGCCACCAGCCGACTAACAGGGGCAGCATATGAGCAGTTCTTC.

CDR3 coding DNA: TGCAGTGCTAGTTACCGGGCCGCTTACGAGCAGTACTTC. This encodes CSASYRAAYEQYF. V is TRBV20-1 and J is TRBJ2-7; no definite D call. This CDR3 contains 13 residues. Trimming removed 3 bases at V and 4 bases at J, with 13 bases between. In germline, CDR1 is DFQATT, CDR2 SNEGSKA (reference sequence).

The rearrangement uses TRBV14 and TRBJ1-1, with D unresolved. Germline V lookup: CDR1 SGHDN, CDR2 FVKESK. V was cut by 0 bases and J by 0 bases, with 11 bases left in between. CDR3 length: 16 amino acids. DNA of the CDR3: TGTGCCAGCAGCCAAGATTTCGGCGGATTGAACACTGAAGCTTTCTTT. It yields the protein CASSQDFGGLNTEAFF.

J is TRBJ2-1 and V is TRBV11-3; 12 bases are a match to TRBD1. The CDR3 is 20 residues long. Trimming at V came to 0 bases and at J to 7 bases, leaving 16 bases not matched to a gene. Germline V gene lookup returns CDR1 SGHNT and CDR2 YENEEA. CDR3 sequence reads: CASSLDRGTGGDPEWNEQFF. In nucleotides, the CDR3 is TGTGCCAGCAGCTTAGATCGGGGGACAGGGGGCGACCCTGAGTGGAATGAGCAGTTCTTC.

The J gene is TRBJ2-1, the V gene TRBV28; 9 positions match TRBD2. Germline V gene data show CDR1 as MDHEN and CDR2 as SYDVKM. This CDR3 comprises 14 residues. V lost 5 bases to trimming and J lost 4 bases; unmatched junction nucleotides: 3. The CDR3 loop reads CASSVSGRYNEQFF. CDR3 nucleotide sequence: TGTGCCAGCAGTGTAAGCGGGAGGTACAATGAGCAGTTCTTC.

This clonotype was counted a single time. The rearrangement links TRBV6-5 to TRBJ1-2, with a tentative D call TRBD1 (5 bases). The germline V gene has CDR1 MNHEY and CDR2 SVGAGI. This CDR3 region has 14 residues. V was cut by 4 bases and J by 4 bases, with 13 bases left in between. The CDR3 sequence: CASSWGGGSYGYTF. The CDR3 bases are TGTGCCAGCAGTTGGGGGGGAGGCAGCTATGGCTACACCTTC.

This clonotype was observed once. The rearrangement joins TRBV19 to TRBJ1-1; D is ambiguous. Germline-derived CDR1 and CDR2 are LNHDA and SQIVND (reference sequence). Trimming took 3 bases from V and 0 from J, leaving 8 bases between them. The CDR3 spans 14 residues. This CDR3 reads CASSIVRMNTEAFF. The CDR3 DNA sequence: TGTGCCAGTAGTATCGTACGGATGAACACTGAAGCTTTCTTT.

In DNA, the CDR3 is TGTGCCAGCAGTTGGACTAGCGCCAGGGGTGAGCAGTTCTTC. Its translation: CASSWTSARGEQFF. The chain couples TRBV6-2 or TRBV6-3 to TRBJ2-1; TRBD2 agrees at 9 bases. The CDR3 loop spans 14 amino acids. Unmatched junction bases numbered 7, after V lost 4 bases and J lost 9 bases. Germline CDR1 MNHEY, CDR2 SVGEGT.

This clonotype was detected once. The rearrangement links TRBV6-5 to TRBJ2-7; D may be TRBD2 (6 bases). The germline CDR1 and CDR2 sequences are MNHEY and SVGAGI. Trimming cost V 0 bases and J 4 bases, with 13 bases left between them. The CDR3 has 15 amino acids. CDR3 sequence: CASSYSPGASYEQYF. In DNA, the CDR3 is TGTGCCAGCAGTTACTCTCCGGGAGCCTCTTACGAGCAGTACTTC.

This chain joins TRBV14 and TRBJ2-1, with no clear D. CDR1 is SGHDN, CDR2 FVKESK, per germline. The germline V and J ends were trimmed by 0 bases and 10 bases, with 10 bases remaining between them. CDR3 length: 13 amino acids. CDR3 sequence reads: CASSQEDPWEQFF. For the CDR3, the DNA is TGTGCCAGCAGCCAAGAGGACCCCTGGGAGCAGTTCTTC.

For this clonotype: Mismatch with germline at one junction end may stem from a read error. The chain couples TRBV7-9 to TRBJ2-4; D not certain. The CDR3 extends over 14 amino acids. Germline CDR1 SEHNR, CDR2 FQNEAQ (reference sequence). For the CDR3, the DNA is TGTGCCAGCAGCTTCCAGTGGGAAAAAAACATTCAGTGCTTC. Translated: CASSFQWEKNIQCF.

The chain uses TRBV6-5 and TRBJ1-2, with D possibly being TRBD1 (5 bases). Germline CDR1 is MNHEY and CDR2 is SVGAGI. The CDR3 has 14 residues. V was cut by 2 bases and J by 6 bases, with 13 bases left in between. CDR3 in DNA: TGTGCCAGCAGTTACCACCGGACCAGGGATGGCTACACCTTC. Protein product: CASSYHRTRDGYTF.

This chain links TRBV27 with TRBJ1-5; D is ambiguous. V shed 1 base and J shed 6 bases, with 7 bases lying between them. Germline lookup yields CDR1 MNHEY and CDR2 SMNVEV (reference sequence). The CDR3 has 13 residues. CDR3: CASSLFSRQPQHF. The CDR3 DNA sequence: TGTGCCAGCAGTTTATTTTCCCGTCAGCCCCAGCATTTT.

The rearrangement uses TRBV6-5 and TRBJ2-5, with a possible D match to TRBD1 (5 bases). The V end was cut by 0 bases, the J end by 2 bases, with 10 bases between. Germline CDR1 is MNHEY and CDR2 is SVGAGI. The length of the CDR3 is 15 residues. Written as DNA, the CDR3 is TGTGCCAGCAGTTACTCGTATCGGACACAAGAGACCCAGTACTTC. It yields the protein CASSYSYRTQETQYF.

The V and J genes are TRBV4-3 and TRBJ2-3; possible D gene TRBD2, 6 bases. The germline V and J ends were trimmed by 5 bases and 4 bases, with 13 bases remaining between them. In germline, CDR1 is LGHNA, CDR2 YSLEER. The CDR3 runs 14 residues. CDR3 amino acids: CASSGVGSPDTQYF. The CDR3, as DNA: TGCGCCAGCAGCGGGGTCGGGAGTCCAGATACGCAGTATTTT.